This T cell receptor beta chain was documented in a study of CD8+ T cells in alopecia areata. Treatment reported: oral pan-JAK inhibitor, 5-10 mg twice daily. To note about this clone: Antigen unknown.

Findings and limits, study-wide: In scalp and blood during tofacitinib, many expanded lesional clones persisted.

This CDR3 contains 13 residues. The V end lost 5 bases, the J end lost 4 bases, and 9 bases lay between the germline ends. The germline gives CDR1 SQVTM, CDR2 ANQGSEA. RNA extraction and reverse transcription yielded cDNA as sequencing template. Generated by immunoSEQ multiplex PCR, the TCRdb table keeps only in-frame clones and is missing some. The sample includes approximately 280,000 clones, nearly 60% seen only once; the top ten take approximately 1.8%. The J gene is TRBJ1-6, the V gene TRBV29-1; D is unclear. The sample here was CD4+ T cells sorted from blood, taken at week 24, from a patient treated with tofacitinib. This sequence was found in a human donor with alopecia areata. In DNA, the CDR3 is TGCAGCGTTCGGCAGAAATATAATTCACCCCTCCACTTT. Translating gives CSVRQKYNSPLHF. The whole variable domain, remainder taken from reference TRBV29-1 and TRBJ1-6, is SAVISQKPSRDICQRGTSLTIQCQVDSQVTMMFWYRQQPGQSLTLIATANQGSEATYESGFVIDKFPISRPNLTFSTLTVSNMSPEDSSIYLCSVRQKYNSPLHFGNGTRLTVT.